A single sample gave rise to the 28 T cell receptor beta chains below, sequenced in a study of response to subunit inactivated influenza vaccine. TCRdb reanalysed the RT-PCR reads using MiXCR and keeps one entry per CDR3 protein. The data contain around 480,000 distinct CDR3 sequences, about a tenth of them seen just once; the ten biggest clones take up approximately 12%. The sequences come from PBMCs from blood, collected roughly 45 days after vaccination. These receptors all come from a man aged 45 to 65 who received an inactivated influenza vaccine.

This clonotype was detected only a few times. The chain is built from TRBV3-1 and TRBJ1-2, with a tentative D call TRBD1 (6 bases). CDR1 LGHDT and CDR2 YNNKEL come from the germline V gene (reference sequence). The CDR3 has 16 amino acids. V shed 4 bases and J shed 3 bases, with 18 bases lying between them. The CDR3 DNA follows: TGTGCCAGCAGCCGGCGGGGGCGTGAATCGTACTATGGCTACACCTTC. Protein product: CASSRRGRESYYGYTF.

This clonotype showed up just a few times. V and J are TRBV11-3 and TRBJ2-3, with a possible D match to TRBD1 (6 bases). The CDR3 covers 16 residues. V lost 5 bases, J lost 3 bases, and 18 bases lay in between. Germline V lookup: CDR1 SGHNT, CDR2 YENEEA. CDR3 loop: CASSRSRGLRTDTQYF. As DNA, the CDR3 is TGTGCCAGCAGCCGTTCCAGGGGCCTCAGAACAGATACGCAGTATTTT.

This clonotype was seen ten or more times. V gene TRBV7-2 combines with J gene TRBJ2-7; 8 positions match TRBD2. V shed 5 bases, J shed 3 bases, and the junction held 9 bases outside the gene matches. The CDR3 extends over 15 amino acids. Germline CDR1 is SGHTA and CDR2 is FQGNSA. CDR3 DNA: TGTGCCAGCAGCAAGGACGGGACTAGTCTCTACGAGCAGTACTTC. Protein product: CASSKDGTSLYEQYF.

The gene calls are TRBV29-1 and TRBJ2-1; D unclear. V was pared by 2 bases and J by 1 base, with 6 bases between. The CDR3 runs 13 residues. CDR1 SQVTM and CDR2 ANQGSEA come from the germline V gene. The CDR3 bases are TGCAGCGTTGAAAAACCGTCCTACAATGAGCAGTTCTTC. It translates to CSVEKPSYNEQFF.

This clonotype was seen a handful of times. This chain links TRBV7-9 with TRBJ1-6; TRBD1 is a possible D gene (6 bases). From germline, CDR1 is SEHNR and CDR2 FQNEAQ (reference sequence). Trimming pared 5 bases from V and 0 bases from J, leaving 11 bases between. The CDR3 length is 16 residues. The CDR3 DNA follows: TGTGCCAGCAGCGAAGACAGGCACTCCTATAATTCACCCCTCCACTTT. Translating gives CASSEDRHSYNSPLHF.

This clonotype has more than one count but fewer than ten. V usage is TRBV12-3 or TRBV12-4 and J usage is TRBJ2-7, with 15 bases fitting TRBD2. J was trimmed by 1 base and V by 5 bases; bases with no gene match: 12. This CDR3 comprises 19 residues. The CDR3 loop reads CASSAGPGLAGGPSYEQYF. CDR3 in DNA: TGTGCCAGCAGTGCGGGACCGGGACTAGCGGGAGGTCCATCCTACGAGCAGTACTTC.

The chain has TRBV29-1 and TRBJ2-7; TRBD1 matches 7 bases. The CDR3 is 15 amino acids. V lost 0 bases and J lost 2; bases outside the gene matches: 7. Germline CDR1 reads SQVTM; CDR2 reads ANQGSEA. In nucleotides, the CDR3 is TGCAGCGTTGAAGACAAGGGGGCAGGGACCTACGAGCAGTACTTC. Its translation is CSVEDKGAGTYEQYF.

This clonotype occurred a few times. The CDR3 protein is CASSSSGISNNEQFF. The CDR3 bases are TGCGCCAGCAGCTCGAGCGGGATCTCGAACAATGAGCAGTTCTTC. The chain carries TRBV5-1 and TRBJ2-1; 7 bases match TRBD2. This CDR3 is built from 15 residues. The germline CDR1 and CDR2 sequences are SGHRS and YFSETQ. The V gene end was trimmed by 3 bases and the J gene end by 5 bases; junction bases not matched to a gene: 8.

This clonotype has at least ten counts. An end of the junction differs from the germline gene, which may be a read error. The chain couples TRBV7-9 to TRBJ2-1; a possible D gene is TRBD2 (5 bases). The CDR3 is 15 amino acids. Per the germline V gene, CDR1 is SEHNR and CDR2 is FQNEAQ (reference sequence). CDR3 DNA sequence: TGTGCCAGCAGCATAGCGCTAGCCTCCTACAATGAGCAGTTCTTC. This encodes CASSIALASYNEQFF. Full variable domain (outside the CDR3, taken from reference TRBV7-9 and TRBJ2-1): DTGVSQNPRHKITKRGQNVTFRCDPISEHNRLYWYRQTLGQGPEFLTYFQNEAQLEKSRLLSDRFSAERPKGSFSTLEIQRTEQGDSAMYLCASSIALASYNEQFFGPGTRLTVL.

This clonotype showed up just a few times. A single base separates this from a much larger clone, so it may be a read error. The CDR3 loop is CASSLWSGELFF. CDR3 DNA sequence: TGTGCCAGCAGTTTATGGTCCGGGGAGCTGTTTTTT. The V and J genes are TRBV28 and TRBJ2-2, with D unclear. CDR3 length equals 12 residues. Trimming left V 0 bases short and J 6 bases short, with 2 bases between. Looked up from germline, CDR1 is MDHEN and CDR2 is SYDVKM. Drawing the rest from reference TRBV28 and TRBJ2-2, the complete variable domain is DVKVTQSSRYLVKRTGEKVFLECVQDMDHENMFWYRQDPGLGLRLIYFSYDVKMKEKGDIPEGYSVSREKKERFSLILESASTNQTSMYLCASSLWSGELFFGEGSRLTVL.

This clonotype was observed a handful of times. The chain employs TRBV7-8 and TRBJ2-2; weak D call: TRBD1 (5 bases). This CDR3 region has 15 residues. V lost 1 base to trimming and J lost 2 bases, with 8 bases between them. From germline, CDR1 is SGHVS and CDR2 FQNEAQ. This CDR3 reads CASSLVRVNTGELFF. CDR3 coding DNA: TGTGCCAGCAGCTTAGTCAGGGTTAACACCGGGGAGCTGTTTTTT.

The chain employs TRBV7-9 and TRBJ2-2, with D hard to call. Trimming pared 11 bases from V and 6 bases from J, leaving 4 bases between. The CDR3 length is 9 residues. Germline V CDR1 and CDR2: SEHNR, FQNEAQ (reference sequence). Written as DNA, the CDR3 is TGTGCCGGACCCGGGGAGCTGTTTTTT. This encodes CAGPGELFF.

The chain has TRBV12-3 or TRBV12-4 and TRBJ2-5; 9 nucleotides agree with TRBD1. Trimming removed 8 bases from V and 1 base from J; junction bases left unmatched: 5. CDR3 length: 14 amino acids. CDR3 loop: CASGTGRFQETQYF. The CDR3 bases are TGTGCCAGCGGGACAGGGAGGTTCCAAGAGACCCAGTACTTC.

This chain uses TRBV10-3 with TRBJ2-7, with a possible D match to TRBD1 (5 bases). This CDR3 comprises 17 residues. Trimming took off 0 bases at V and 0 bases at J, with 15 bases between the two ends. Germline CDR1 ENHRY, CDR2 SYGVKD. The CDR3 is CAISESQGRPDSYEQYF. The CDR3 DNA sequence: TGTGCCATCAGTGAGTCTCAGGGTCGGCCCGACTCCTACGAGCAGTACTTC.

The table lists this clonotype with a few counts. The rearrangement uses TRBV4-3 and TRBJ2-1; D uncertain. The CDR3 consists of 17 residues. V dropped 0 bases and J dropped 0 bases, with 12 bases sitting between them. CDR1 and CDR2 (germline): LGHNA, YSLEER. The CDR3 region is CASSQDYYLSSYNEQFF. The CDR3 region has the DNA TGCGCCAGCAGCCAAGATTATTACCTAAGCTCCTACAATGAGCAGTTCTTC.

This clonotype was counted only a few times. The chain couples TRBV29-1 to TRBJ1-4; 7 bases fit TRBD1. The CDR3 consists of 14 residues. Germline CDR1 and CDR2: SQVTM and ANQGSEA. V dropped 3 bases and J dropped 1; count of bases not matched to a gene: 2. The CDR3 region has the DNA TGCAGCGTTGACCCAGGGGGAACTAATGAAAAACTGTTTTTT. Translation: CSVDPGGTNEKLFF.

A word on this clonotype: Its ends do not fully match the called genes, so a read error is possible. The CDR3 nucleotides read TGTGCTAGCAGCTCAGCCCCCAGGGGGCGCCTGATGGGCCAAGAGACCCAGTACTTC. Its protein product is CASSSAPRGRLMGQETQYF. V is TRBV7-7 and J is TRBJ2-5; 8 bases are shared with TRBD1. Germline-derived CDR1 and CDR2 are SSHAT and FNYEAQ (reference sequence). The CDR3 consists of 19 residues.

This clonotype was counted at least ten times. The CDR3 nucleotides read TGCAGTGCTAGAGACCCTAAAGCGGGAAATACGCAGTATTTT. It translates to CSARDPKAGNTQYF. The chain couples TRBV20-1 to TRBJ2-3; 7 nucleotides line up with TRBD2. The V and J ends lost 0 bases and 7 bases, in that order; junction bases with no gene match: 7. In germline, CDR1 is DFQATT, CDR2 SNEGSKA (reference sequence). The CDR3 runs to 14 residues.

With respect to this clonotype: This may arise from a read error, as a much more abundant clone is one base away. The chain uses TRBV10-3 and TRBJ2-2; 12 bases line up with TRBD1. Germline assignment: CDR1 ENHRY and CDR2 SYGVKD. The CDR3 runs to 13 residues. V shed 11 bases and J 7 bases; nucleotides not matched to a gene: 5. CDR3: CAVGTGGDGELFF. The CDR3 DNA reads TGTGCCGTTGGGACAGGGGGCGACGGGGAGCTGTTTTTT.

This clonotype came up many times. J is TRBJ2-7 and V is TRBV6-5; TRBD1 agrees at 8 bases. CDR3 size: 16 residues. Germline CDR1 and CDR2: MNHEY and SVGAGI. The trim removed 0 bases at V and 3 bases at J, leaving 7 bases unmatched. CDR3 in amino acids: CASSYSGQGAFYEQYF. Here the CDR3 DNA reads TGTGCCAGCAGTTACTCGGGTCAGGGGGCTTTCTACGAGCAGTACTTC.

The V call is TRBV7-2, the J call TRBJ2-5; weak D call: TRBD2 (5 bases). Trimming pared 5 bases from V and 6 bases from J, leaving 13 bases between. The CDR3 is 13 amino acids. CDR1 and CDR2 from the germline V gene are SGHTA and FQGNSA. The chain's CDR3 is CASSPGGGQTQYF. CDR3 bases: TGTGCCAGCAGCCCGGGCGGCGGGCAGACCCAGTACTTC.

The chain uses TRBV3-1 and TRBJ1-1; D unresolved. The CDR3 sequence is 15 residues long. Germline V gives CDR1 LGHDT, CDR2 YNNKEL (reference sequence). V was trimmed by 1 base and J by 3 bases, leaving 12 bases between them. CDR3 DNA: TGTGCCAGCAGCCAAGGGGTAGGACCACACACTGAAGCTTTCTTT. It translates to CASSQGVGPHTEAFF.

This clonotype was counted a few times. V gene TRBV11-2 combines with J gene TRBJ2-5, with D possibly matching TRBD2 (6 bases). The CDR3 totals 15 residues. Germline loops: CDR1 SGHAT, CDR2 FQNNGV. V was clipped by 7 bases and J by 0 bases, with 15 bases between them. The CDR3 reads CASTLWDSDQETQYF. The CDR3 DNA reads as TGTGCCAGCACACTTTGGGACTCAGACCAAGAGACCCAGTACTTC.

This sequence joins TRBV10-3 and TRBJ2-5, with a tentative D call TRBD1 (6 bases). The CDR3 contains 19 residues. Per the germline V gene, CDR1 is ENHRY and CDR2 is SYGVKD. The ends were cut back, 3 bases at V and 4 bases at J, with 27 bases in the middle. The CDR3 DNA reads TGTGCCATCAGTGAAGGGAGCACCCAGGGGCCTGGCCGTCGAGAGACCCAGTACTTC. As protein: CAISEGSTQGPGRRETQYF.

At least ten counts were recorded for this clonotype. The chain links TRBV21-1 to TRBJ2-2; TRBD1 reflects the table's D call only, with no check against the DNA. TRBV21-1 is recorded as a pseudogene. This CDR3 contains 15 residues. DNA of the CDR3: TGTGCCAGCAGTCGGGACAGAAAATACACCGGGGAGCTGTTTTTT. It is translated as CASSRDRKYTGELFF.

This clonotype occurred a few times. CDR3 DNA sequence: TGTGCCAGCTCACCATCGGCAGGGGGCGCGGATACGCAGTATTTT. It specifies CASSPSAGGADTQYF. The chain has TRBV18 and TRBJ2-3, with 8 bases identical to TRBD1. The CDR3 has 15 amino acids. The germline gives CDR1 KGHSH, CDR2 LQKENI. V trimming: 2 bases; J trimming: 6 bases; junction bases outside the gene matches: 7.

Only a few counts were recorded for this clonotype. The DNA of the CDR3 is TGTGCCAGTCTAACACCACTCAGGCTAGCGGGGTACAATGAGCAGTTCTTC. Translating gives CASLTPLRLAGYNEQFF. The rearrangement links TRBV25-1 to TRBJ2-1, with 9 bases matching TRBD2. Germline CDR1 reads MGHDK; CDR2 reads SYGVNS. Unmatched junction bases numbered 16, after V lost 9 bases and J lost 4 bases. The length of the CDR3 is 17 residues.

The V gene is TRBV3-1, the J gene TRBJ1-5; no clear D. V lost 0 bases, J lost 12 bases, and 12 bases lay in between. The CDR3 has 13 residues. The germline V gene encodes CDR1 LGHDT and CDR2 YNNKEL (reference sequence). Here the CDR3 DNA reads TGTGCCAGCAGCCAAGAAGCCGGGAGCTACCAGCATTTT. The encoded protein is CASSQEAGSYQHF.